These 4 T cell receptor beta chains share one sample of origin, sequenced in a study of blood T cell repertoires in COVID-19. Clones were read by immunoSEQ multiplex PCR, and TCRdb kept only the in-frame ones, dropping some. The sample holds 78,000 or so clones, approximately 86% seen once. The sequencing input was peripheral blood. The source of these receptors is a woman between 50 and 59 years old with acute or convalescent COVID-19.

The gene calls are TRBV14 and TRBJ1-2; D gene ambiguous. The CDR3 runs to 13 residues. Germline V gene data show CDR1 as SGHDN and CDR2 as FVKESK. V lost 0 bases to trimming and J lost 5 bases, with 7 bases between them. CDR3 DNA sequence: TGTGCCAGCAGCCAAGATTTGTCGTATGGCTACACCTTC. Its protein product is CASSQDLSYGYTF.

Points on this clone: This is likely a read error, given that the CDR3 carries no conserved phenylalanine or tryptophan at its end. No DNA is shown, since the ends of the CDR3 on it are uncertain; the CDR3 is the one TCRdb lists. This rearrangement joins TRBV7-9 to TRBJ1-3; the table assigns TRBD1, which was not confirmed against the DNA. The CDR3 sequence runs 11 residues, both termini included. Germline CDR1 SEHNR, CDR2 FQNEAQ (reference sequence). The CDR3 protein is CAKSSRERPEM.

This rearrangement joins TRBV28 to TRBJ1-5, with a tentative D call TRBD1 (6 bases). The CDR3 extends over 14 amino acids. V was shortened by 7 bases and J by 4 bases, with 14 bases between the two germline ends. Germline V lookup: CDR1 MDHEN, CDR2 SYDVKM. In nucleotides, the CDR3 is TGTGCCAGCAAAGGGGGGGGCGGAAATCAGCCCCAGCATTTT. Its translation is CASKGGGGNQPQHF.

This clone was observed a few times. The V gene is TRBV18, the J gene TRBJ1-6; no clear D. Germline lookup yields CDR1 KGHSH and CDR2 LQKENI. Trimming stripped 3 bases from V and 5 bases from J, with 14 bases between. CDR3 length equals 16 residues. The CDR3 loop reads CASSPQAGTNNSPLHF. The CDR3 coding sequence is TGTGCCAGCTCACCTCAGGCTGGTACCAATAATTCACCCCTCCACTTT.